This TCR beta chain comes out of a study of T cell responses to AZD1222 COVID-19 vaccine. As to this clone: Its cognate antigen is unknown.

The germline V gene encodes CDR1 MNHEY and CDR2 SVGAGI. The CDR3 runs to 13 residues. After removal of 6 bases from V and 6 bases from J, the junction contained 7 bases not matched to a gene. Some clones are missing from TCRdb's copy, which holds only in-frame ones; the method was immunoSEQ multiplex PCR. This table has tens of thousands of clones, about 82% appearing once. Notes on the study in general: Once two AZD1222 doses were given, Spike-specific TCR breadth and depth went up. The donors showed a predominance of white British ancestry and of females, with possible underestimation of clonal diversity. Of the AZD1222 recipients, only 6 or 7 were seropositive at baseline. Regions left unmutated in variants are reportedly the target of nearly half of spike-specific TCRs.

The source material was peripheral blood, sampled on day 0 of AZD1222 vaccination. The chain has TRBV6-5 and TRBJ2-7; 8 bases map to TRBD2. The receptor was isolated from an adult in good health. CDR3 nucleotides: TGTGCCAGCAGCCGGGGGGGGCCCGGCGAGCAGTACTTC. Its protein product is CASSRGGPGEQYF.